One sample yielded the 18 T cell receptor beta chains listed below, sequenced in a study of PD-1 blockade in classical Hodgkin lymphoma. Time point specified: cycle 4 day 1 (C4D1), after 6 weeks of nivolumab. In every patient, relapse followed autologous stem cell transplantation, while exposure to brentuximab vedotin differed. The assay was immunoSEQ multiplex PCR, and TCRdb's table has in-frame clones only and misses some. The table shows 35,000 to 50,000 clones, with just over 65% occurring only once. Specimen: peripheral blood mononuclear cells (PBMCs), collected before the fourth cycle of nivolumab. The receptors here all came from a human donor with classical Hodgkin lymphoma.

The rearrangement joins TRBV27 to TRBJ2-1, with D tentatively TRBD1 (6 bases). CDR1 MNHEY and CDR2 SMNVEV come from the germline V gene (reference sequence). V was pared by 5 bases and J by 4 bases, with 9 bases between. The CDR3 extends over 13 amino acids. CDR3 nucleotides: TGTGCCAGCAGTCCAGGGGTTTACAATGAGCAGTTCTTC. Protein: CASSPGVYNEQFF.

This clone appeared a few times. The DNA of the CDR3 is TGCGCCAGCAGCCAAGCCCGGGAAGGCAGGGGGTCAGGGACCCAGTACTTC. Encoded protein: CASSQAREGRGSGTQYF. This rearrangement joins TRBV4-3 to TRBJ2-5; 7 bases are shared with TRBD1. CDR1 is LGHNA, CDR2 YSLEER, per germline. J lost 7 bases, V lost 1 base, and 15 bases had no gene match. The CDR3 runs 17 residues.

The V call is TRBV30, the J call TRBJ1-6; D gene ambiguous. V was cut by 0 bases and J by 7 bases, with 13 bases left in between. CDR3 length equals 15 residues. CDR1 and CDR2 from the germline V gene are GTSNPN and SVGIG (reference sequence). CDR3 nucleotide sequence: TGTGCCTGGAGTGTACTCTCAGGAAGAAATTCACCCCTCCACTTT. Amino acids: CAWSVLSGRNSPLHF.

CDR3 nucleotide sequence: TGTGCCAGCACCGACGGGGGGGAGCAGTACTTC. This translates into CASTDGGEQYF. The V gene is TRBV6-5, the J gene TRBJ2-7; TRBD2 aligns across 7 bases. This CDR3 has 11 amino acids. The junction had 4 bases not matched to a gene; V was cut back by 7 bases and J by 7 bases. Germline loops: CDR1 MNHEY, CDR2 SVGAGI.

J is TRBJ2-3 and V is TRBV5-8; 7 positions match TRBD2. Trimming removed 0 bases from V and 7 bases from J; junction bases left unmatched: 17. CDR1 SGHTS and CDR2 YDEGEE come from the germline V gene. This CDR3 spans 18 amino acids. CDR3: CASSLAGLAVFEGYTQYF. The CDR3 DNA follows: TGTGCCAGCAGCTTGGCTGGCCTAGCGGTTTTCGAGGGGTATACGCAGTATTTT.

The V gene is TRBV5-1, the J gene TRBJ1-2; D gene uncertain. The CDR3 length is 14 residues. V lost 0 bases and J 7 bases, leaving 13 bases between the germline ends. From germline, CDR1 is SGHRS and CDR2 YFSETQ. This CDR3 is CASSLGGLGPGYTF. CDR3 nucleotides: TGCGCCAGCAGCTTGGGAGGTCTAGGGCCTGGCTACACCTTC.

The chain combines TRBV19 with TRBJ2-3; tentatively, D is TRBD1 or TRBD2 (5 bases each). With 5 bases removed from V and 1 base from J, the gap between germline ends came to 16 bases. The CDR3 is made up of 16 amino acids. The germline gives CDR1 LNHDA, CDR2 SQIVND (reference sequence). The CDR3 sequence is CASSGRDAGGTDTQYF. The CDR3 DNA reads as TGTGCCAGTAGTGGACGGGACGCCGGAGGCACAGATACGCAGTATTTT.

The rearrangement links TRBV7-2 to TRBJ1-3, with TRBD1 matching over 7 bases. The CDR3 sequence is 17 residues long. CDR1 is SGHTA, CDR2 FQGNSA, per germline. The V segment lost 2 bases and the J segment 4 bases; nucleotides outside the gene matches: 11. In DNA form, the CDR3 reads TGTGCCAGCAGCTTACCGAGACAGGGAGCCTGGGGAAACACCATATATTTT. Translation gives CASSLPRQGAWGNTIYF.

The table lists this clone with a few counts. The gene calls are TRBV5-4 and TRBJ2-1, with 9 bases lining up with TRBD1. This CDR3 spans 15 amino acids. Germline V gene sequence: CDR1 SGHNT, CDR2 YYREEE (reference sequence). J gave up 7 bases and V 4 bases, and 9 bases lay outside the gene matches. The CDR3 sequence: CASSEQGAPWNEQFF. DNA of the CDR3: TGTGCCAGCAGCGAACAGGGGGCGCCGTGGAATGAGCAGTTCTTC.

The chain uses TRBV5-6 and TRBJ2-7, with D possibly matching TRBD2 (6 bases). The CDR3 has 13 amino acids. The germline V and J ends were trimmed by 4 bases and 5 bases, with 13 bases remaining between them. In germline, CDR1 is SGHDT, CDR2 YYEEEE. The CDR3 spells CASSDRGIDEQYF. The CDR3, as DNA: TGTGCCAGCAGCGACCGGGGGATCGACGAGCAGTACTTC.

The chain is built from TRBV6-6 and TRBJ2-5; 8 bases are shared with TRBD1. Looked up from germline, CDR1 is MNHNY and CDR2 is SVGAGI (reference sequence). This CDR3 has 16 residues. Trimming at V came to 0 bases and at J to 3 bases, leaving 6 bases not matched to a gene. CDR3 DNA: TGTGCCAGCAGTTACTCTCCAGGGGGCGCGGAAGAGACCCAGTACTTC. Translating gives CASSYSPGGAEETQYF.

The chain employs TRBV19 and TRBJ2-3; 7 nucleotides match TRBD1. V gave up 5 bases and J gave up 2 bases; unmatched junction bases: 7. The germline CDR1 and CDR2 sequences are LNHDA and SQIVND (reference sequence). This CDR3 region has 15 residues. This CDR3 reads CASSATGTVTDTQYF. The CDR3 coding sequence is TGTGCCAGTAGTGCTACCGGGACAGTCACAGATACGCAGTATTTT.

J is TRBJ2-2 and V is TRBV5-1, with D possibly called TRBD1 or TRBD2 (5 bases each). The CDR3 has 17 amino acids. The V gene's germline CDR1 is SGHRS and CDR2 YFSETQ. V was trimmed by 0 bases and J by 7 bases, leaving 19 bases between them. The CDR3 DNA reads TGCGCCAGCAGCTTGGGGGGTCCCGGGGCCCAACTCGGGGAGCTGTTTTTT. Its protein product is CASSLGGPGAQLGELFF.

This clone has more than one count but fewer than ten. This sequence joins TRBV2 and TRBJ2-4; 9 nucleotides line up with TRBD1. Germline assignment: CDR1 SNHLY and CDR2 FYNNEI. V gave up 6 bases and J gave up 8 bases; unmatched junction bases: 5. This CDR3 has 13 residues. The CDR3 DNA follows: TGTGCCAGCAGGGACAGGGGACTATACATTCAGTACTTC. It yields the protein CASRDRGLYIQYF.

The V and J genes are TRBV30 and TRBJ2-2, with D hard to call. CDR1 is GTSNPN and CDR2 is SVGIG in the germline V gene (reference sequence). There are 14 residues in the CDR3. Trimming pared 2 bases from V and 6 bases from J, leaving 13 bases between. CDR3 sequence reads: CAWSWTSGAGELFF. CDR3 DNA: TGTGCCTGGAGTTGGACCAGTGGGGCCGGGGAGCTGTTTTTT.

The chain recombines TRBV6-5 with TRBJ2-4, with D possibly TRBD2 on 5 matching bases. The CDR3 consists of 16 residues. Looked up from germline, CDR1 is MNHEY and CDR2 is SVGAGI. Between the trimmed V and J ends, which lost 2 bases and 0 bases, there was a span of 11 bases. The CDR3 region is CASSYTQEVAKNIQYF. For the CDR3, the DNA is TGTGCCAGCAGTTACACTCAGGAGGTAGCCAAAAACATTCAGTACTTC.

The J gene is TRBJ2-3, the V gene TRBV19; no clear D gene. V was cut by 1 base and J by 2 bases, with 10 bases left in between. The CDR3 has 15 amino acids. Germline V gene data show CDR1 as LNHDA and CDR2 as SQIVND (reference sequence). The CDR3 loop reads CASSIGKYLTDTQYF. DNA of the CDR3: TGTGCCAGTAGTATAGGGAAGTATCTCACAGATACGCAGTATTTT. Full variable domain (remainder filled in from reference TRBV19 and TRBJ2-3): DGGITQSPKYLFRKEGQNVTLSCEQNLNHDAMYWYRQDPGQGLRLIYYSQIVNDFQKGDIAEGYSVSREKKESFPLTVTSAQKNPTAFYLCASSIGKYLTDTQYFGPGTRLTVL.

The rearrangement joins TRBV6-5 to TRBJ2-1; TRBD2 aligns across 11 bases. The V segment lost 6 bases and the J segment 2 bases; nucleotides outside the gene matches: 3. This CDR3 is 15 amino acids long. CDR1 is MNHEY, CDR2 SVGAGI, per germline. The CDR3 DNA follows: TGTGCCAGCAGCCTGACTAGCGGGACCTACAATGAGCAGTTCTTC. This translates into CASSLTSGTYNEQFF.